A single sample gave rise to the 15 T cell receptor beta chains below, sequenced in a study of a mutant IDH1 vaccine in newly diagnosed glioma. No antigen has been identified for these receptors. TCRdb's table, derived via immunoSEQ multiplex PCR, lists solely in-frame clones and lacks some. The repertoire holds more than 25,000 clones, with about 90% as singletons. The time point denotes: week 5, during vaccination. Mutant IDH1 20-mer peptide, at 300 ug, made up each vaccine dose, with topical imiquimod. Sample: peripheral blood mononuclear cells (PBMCs), taken from a glioma patient whose treatment included an IDH1 peptide vaccine. These TCRs come from a woman between 40 and 50 years old with glioma. Some clones in this sample may be carry-over from other donors' samples.

This clone has a handful of counts. The V call is TRBV25-1, the J call TRBJ2-7; D remains ambiguous. Germline CDR1 MGHDK, CDR2 SYGVNS. V was pared by 5 bases and J by 3 bases, with 5 bases between. This CDR3 region has 11 residues. CDR3: CASSSGYEQYF. In DNA, the CDR3 is TGTGCCAGCAGTTCTGGCTACGAGCAGTACTTC.

V and J are TRBV7-9 and TRBJ1-2; perhaps TRBD1 as D (6 bases). CDR1 and CDR2 (germline): SEHNR, FQNEAQ (reference sequence). V was cut by 3 bases and J by 4 bases, with 12 bases left in between. The CDR3 is 14 amino acids. Here the CDR3 DNA reads TGTGCCAGCAGCTTGCATTTGGACAGCTATGGCTACACCTTC. Translated, it gives CASSLHLDSYGYTF.

This chain uses TRBV2 with TRBJ2-3, with D possibly TRBD1 on 5 matching bases. The CDR3 is 15 residues long. V was pared by 6 bases and J by 5 bases, with 18 bases between. The V gene's germline CDR1 is SNHLY and CDR2 FYNNEI. CDR3 in DNA: TGTGCCAGCAGCGCCGAAGTCGGTAGGGGAGATACGCAGTATTTT. Protein sequence: CASSAEVGRGDTQYF.

The rearrangement uses TRBV18 and TRBJ1-1, with TRBD1 as a possible D gene (6 bases). The CDR3 sequence is 14 residues long. Germline V lookup: CDR1 KGHSH, CDR2 LQKENI. V lost 3 bases, J lost 1 base, and 9 bases lay in between. The CDR3 bases are TGTGCCAGCTCACCGGGACACCCGAACACTGAAGCTTTCTTT. It codes for CASSPGHPNTEAFF. The whole variable domain, remainder taken from reference TRBV18 and TRBJ1-1, is NAGVMQNPRHLVRRRGQEARLRCSPMKGHSHVYWYRQLPEEGLKFMVYLQKENIIDESGMPKERFSAEFPKEGPSILRIQQVVRGDSAAYFCASSPGHPNTEAFFGQGTRLTVV.

The chain links TRBV7-3 to TRBJ2-1, with D perhaps matching TRBD1 (5 bases). Trimming removed 5 bases at V and 7 bases at J, with 6 bases between. The germline V gene encodes CDR1 SGHTA and CDR2 FQGTGA. This CDR3 contains 11 residues. The CDR3 protein is CASSPGNEQFF. As DNA, the CDR3 is TGTGCCAGCAGCCCAGGGAATGAGCAGTTCTTC.

J is TRBJ2-7 and V is TRBV28; 7 nucleotides agree with TRBD2. This CDR3 is 14 amino acids long. Germline V CDR1 and CDR2: MDHEN, SYDVKM. V trimming: 7 bases; J trimming: 7 bases; junction bases outside the gene matches: 13. CDR3 region: CASNPGGGLGEQYF. The CDR3 DNA reads TGTGCCAGCAACCCGGGCGGGGGTTTGGGTGAGCAGTACTTC. Looking up the rest from reference TRBV28 and TRBJ2-7 gives the full variable domain: DVKVTQSSRYLVKRTGEKVFLECVQDMDHENMFWYRQDPGLGLRLIYFSYDVKMKEKGDIPEGYSVSREKKERFSLILESASTNQTSMYLCASNPGGGLGEQYFGPGTRLTVT.

The V gene is TRBV7-2, the J gene TRBJ2-6; the D gene is possibly TRBD2 (5 bases). The length of the CDR3 is 16 residues. Between the trimmed V and J ends, which lost 7 bases and 2 bases, there was a span of 15 bases. CDR1 and CDR2 (germline): SGHTA, FQGNSA. CDR3 amino acids: CASTFPLGAGANVLTF. The DNA for the CDR3 is TGTGCCAGCACATTCCCCCTCGGGGCTGGGGCCAACGTCCTGACTTTC. The full variable domain, completed using reference TRBV7-2 and TRBJ2-6, is GAGVSQSPSNKVTEKGKDVELRCDPISGHTALYWYRQSLGQGLEFLIYFQGNSAPDKSGLPSDRFSAERTGGSVSTLTIQRTQQEDSAVYLCASTFPLGAGANVLTFGAGSRLTVL.

The chain couples TRBV27 to TRBJ2-3; tentatively, D is TRBD1 (6 bases). The CDR3 spans 13 residues. Trimming stripped 3 bases from V and 9 bases from J, with 13 bases between. The germline V gene encodes CDR1 MNHEY and CDR2 SMNVEV (reference sequence). CDR3 sequence reads: CASSLGASATQYF. In DNA, the CDR3 is TGTGCCAGCAGTTTGGGGGCCTCAGCAACGCAGTATTTT.

The chain combines TRBV7-9 with TRBJ2-7; 8 bases map to TRBD1. Germline-derived CDR1 and CDR2 are SEHNR and FQNEAQ (reference sequence). CDR3 length: 14 amino acids. Unmatched junction bases numbered 4, after V lost 4 bases and J lost 2 bases. The CDR3 DNA sequence: TGTGCCAGCAGCTACCGGGACAGGCCCTACGAGCAGTACTTC. As protein: CASSYRDRPYEQYF.

The J gene is TRBJ1-3, the V gene TRBV28; D call uncertain. The V end was cut by 1 base, the J end by 0 bases, with 7 bases between. The CDR3 covers 15 residues. CDR1 MDHEN and CDR2 SYDVKM come from the germline V gene. The CDR3 loop reads CASSLSAVSGNTIYF. The DNA of the CDR3 is TGTGCCAGCAGTTTATCGGCAGTCTCTGGAAACACCATATATTTT.

The chain couples TRBV13 to TRBJ2-4, with D possibly called TRBD1 or TRBD2 (6 bases each). The germline CDR1 and CDR2 sequences are PRHDT and FYEKMQ (reference sequence). Trimming removed 1 base from V and 3 bases from J, with 16 bases in between. The CDR3 covers 17 residues. CDR3 residues: CASSLAPYGGGKNIQYF. The CDR3 region has the DNA TGTGCCAGCAGCTTAGCCCCCTACGGAGGGGGCAAAAACATTCAGTACTTC.

This sequence joins TRBV5-1 and TRBJ2-5; 9 bases align to TRBD1. Germline lookup yields CDR1 SGHRS and CDR2 YFSETQ. Trimming at V came to 4 bases and at J to 3 bases, leaving 7 bases not matched to a gene. The CDR3 covers 15 residues. CDR3 DNA sequence: TGCGCCAGCAGCCCATACGGACAGGGGAAAGAGACCCAGTACTTC. It encodes CASSPYGQGKETQYF. The variable domain in full, with the rest retrieved from reference TRBV5-1 and TRBJ2-5, is KAGVTQTPRYLIKTRGQQVTLSCSPISGHRSVSWYQQTPGQGLQFLFEYFSETQRNKGNFPGRFSGRQFSNSRSEMNVSTLELGDSALYLCASSPYGQGKETQYFGPGTRLLVL.

The chain is built from TRBV2 and TRBJ1-6; unclear D gene. The length of the CDR3 is 15 residues. V lost 4 bases to trimming and J lost 6 bases, with 13 bases between them. Germline lookup yields CDR1 SNHLY and CDR2 FYNNEI. In DNA form, the CDR3 reads TGTGCCAGCAGTGGGTCGTCAAGCTCTAATTCACCCCTCCACTTT. Translation gives CASSGSSSSNSPLHF.

The chain employs TRBV27 and TRBJ1-6, with D possibly TRBD1 on 5 matching bases. Germline V lookup: CDR1 MNHEY, CDR2 SMNVEV (reference sequence). This CDR3 is built from 16 residues. The V gene lost 6 bases and the J gene lost 3 bases, with 15 bases spanning the gap. The CDR3 sequence is CASRALGDYYNSPLHF. The CDR3 region has the DNA TGTGCCAGCAGGGCCCTGGGGGACTACTATAATTCACCCCTCCACTTT.

V usage is TRBV9 and J usage is TRBJ2-7; 10 bases are a match to TRBD1. The junction had 6 bases not matched to a gene; V was cut back by 3 bases and J by 6 bases. CDR1 is SGDLS, CDR2 YYNGEE, per germline. This CDR3 has 14 residues. This CDR3 is CASSGWDRGSEQYF. The CDR3 DNA sequence: TGTGCCAGCAGCGGATGGGACAGGGGTTCCGAGCAGTACTTC.